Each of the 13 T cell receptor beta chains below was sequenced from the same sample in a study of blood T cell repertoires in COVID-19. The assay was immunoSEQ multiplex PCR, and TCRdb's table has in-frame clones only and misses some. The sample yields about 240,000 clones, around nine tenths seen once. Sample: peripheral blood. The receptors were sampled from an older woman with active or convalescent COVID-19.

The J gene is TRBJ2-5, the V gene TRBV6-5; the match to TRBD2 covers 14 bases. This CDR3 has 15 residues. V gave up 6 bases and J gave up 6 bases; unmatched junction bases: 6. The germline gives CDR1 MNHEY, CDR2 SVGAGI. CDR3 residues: CASRTGTSGGQTQYF. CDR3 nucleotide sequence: TGTGCCAGCAGGACCGGGACTAGCGGGGGACAGACCCAGTACTTC.

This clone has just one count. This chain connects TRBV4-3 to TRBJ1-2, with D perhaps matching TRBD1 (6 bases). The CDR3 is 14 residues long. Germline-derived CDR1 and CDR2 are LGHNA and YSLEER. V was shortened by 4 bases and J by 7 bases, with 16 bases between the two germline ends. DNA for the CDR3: TGCGCCAGCAGCCCTAGAGGGGGGGCTGGTGGCTACACCTTC. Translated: CASSPRGGAGGYTF.

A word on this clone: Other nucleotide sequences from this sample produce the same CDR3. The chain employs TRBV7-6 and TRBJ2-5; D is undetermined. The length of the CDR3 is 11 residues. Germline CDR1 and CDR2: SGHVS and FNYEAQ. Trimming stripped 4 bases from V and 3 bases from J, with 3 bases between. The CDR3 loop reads CASSSEETQYF. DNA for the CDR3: TGTGCCAGCAGCTCCGAAGAGACCCAGTACTTC.

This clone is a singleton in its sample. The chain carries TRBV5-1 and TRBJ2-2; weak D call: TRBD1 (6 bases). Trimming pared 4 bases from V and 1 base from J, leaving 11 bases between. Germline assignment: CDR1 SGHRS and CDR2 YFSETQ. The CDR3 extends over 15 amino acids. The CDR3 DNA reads TGCGCCAGCAGCCCTCAGGGACAGAACACCGGGGAGCTGTTTTTT. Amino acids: CASSPQGQNTGELFF.

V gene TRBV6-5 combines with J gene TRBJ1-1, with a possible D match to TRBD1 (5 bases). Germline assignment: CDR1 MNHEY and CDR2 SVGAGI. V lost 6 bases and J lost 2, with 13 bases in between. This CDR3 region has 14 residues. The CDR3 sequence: CASSLPTANTEAFF. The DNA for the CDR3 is TGTGCCAGCAGCCTCCCGACAGCTAACACTGAAGCTTTCTTT.

The CDR3 here is CASNEDRGFIGELFF. The CDR3 DNA reads TGCGCCAGCAACGAGGACAGGGGATTTATCGGGGAGCTGTTTTTT. The chain joins TRBV5-1 to TRBJ2-2, with 9 bases that match TRBD1. Per germline, CDR1 SGHRS and CDR2 YFSETQ. With 6 bases clipped from V and 7 bases from J, the junction kept 10 bases outside the gene matches. This CDR3 has 15 amino acids.

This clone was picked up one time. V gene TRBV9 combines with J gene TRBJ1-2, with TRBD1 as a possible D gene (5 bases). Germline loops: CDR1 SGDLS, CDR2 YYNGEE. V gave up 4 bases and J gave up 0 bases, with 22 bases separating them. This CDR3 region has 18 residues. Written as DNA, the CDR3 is TGTGCCAGCAGCCCGCAGTCCCGGACAAGCAGACCTAACTATGGCTACACCTTC. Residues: CASSPQSRTSRPNYGYTF.

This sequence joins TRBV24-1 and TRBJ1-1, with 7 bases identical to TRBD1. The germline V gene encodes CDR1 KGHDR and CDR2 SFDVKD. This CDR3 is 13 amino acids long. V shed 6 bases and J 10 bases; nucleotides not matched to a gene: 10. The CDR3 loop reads CATSTTGLSGAFF. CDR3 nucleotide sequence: TGTGCCACCAGTACGACAGGGTTGTCCGGAGCTTTCTTT.

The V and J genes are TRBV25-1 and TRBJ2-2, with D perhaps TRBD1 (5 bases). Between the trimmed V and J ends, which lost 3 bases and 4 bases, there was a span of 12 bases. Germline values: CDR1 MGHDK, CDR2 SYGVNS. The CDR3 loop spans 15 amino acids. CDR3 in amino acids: CASSDRVVSTGELFF. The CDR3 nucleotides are TGTGCCAGCAGTGACAGGGTAGTTAGCACCGGGGAGCTGTTTTTT.

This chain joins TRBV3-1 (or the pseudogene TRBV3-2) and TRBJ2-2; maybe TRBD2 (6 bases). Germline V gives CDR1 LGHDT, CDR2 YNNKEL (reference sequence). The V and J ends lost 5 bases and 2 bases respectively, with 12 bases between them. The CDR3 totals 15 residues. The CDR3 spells CASSRLGLNTGELFF. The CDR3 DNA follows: TGTGCCAGCAGCAGACTAGGCCTCAACACCGGGGAGCTGTTTTTT.

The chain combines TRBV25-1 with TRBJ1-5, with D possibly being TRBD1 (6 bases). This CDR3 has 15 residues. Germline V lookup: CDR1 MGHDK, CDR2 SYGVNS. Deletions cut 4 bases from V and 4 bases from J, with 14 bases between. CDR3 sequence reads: CASSAGQSLNQPQHF. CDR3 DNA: TGTGCCAGCAGTGCCGGACAGTCCCTGAATCAGCCCCAGCATTTT.

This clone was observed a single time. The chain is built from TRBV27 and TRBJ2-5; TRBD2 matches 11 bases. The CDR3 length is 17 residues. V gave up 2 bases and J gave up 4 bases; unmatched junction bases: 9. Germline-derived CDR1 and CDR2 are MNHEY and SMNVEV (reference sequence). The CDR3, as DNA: TGTGCCAGCAGTTTAACAACCCCCCTAGCGGGGGGAGAGACCCAGTACTTC. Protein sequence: CASSLTTPLAGGETQYF.

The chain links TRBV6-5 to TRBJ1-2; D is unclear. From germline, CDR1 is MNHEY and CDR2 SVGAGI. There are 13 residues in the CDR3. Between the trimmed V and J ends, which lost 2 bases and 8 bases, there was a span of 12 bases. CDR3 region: CASSYEKIEGYTF. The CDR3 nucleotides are TGTGCCAGCAGTTACGAAAAGATAGAGGGCTACACCTTC.